This entry features one T cell receptor (beta chain) sequence. This sample was taken from a study of TIL therapy for anti-PD-1-resistant metastatic lung cancer. This CDR3 region has 14 residues. Germline values: CDR1 SGHAT, CDR2 FQNNGV. The V end lost 5 bases, the J end lost 7 bases, and 17 bases lay between the germline ends. The libraries were made with immunoSEQ v3. Repertoires were generated with immunoSEQ multiplex PCR, while TCRdb's copy carries only in-frame clones and drops some. The repertoire consists of approximately 15,000 clones, with about 84% occurring once and the leading ten covering approximately 0.85%. Indicated time point: pre-treatment sample, taken before nivolumab and TIL therapy.

This clonotype originated in a person between 25 and 80 years old with non-small cell lung cancer. Sequenced material: blood, taken at baseline. V and J are TRBV11-2 and TRBJ1-2; TRBD1 is a possible D gene (6 bases). In nucleotides, the CDR3 is TGTGCCAGCAGCCAAAGGGGGACCGGGGCTGGCTACACCTTC. Translated, it gives CASSQRGTGAGYTF.